This T cell receptor (beta chain) was retrieved from a study of breast tumors, draining lymph nodes, adjacent tissues. Study conclusions and caveats: That most tumor T cells come from lymph nodes remained unproven. Luminal-like breast cancer showed significantly greater tumor-nontumor repertoire similarity than basal-like breast cancer did. Compared with lymph nodes, tumors were less diverse; compared with nontumor tissue, more.

At least ten counts were recorded for this clonotype. Its antigen remains unidentified. TCRdb reanalysed the multiplex PCR reads using MiXCR and keeps one entry per CDR3 protein. The repertoire holds about 22,000 distinct CDR3 sequences, with about 38% as singletons. The source is a female donor with breast cancer. Some clones in this sample may be carry-over from other donors' samples. The sequenced sample was breast tumor tissue.

CDR3: CASSYSDRDVSGNTIYF. The CDR3 coding sequence is TGTGCCAGCAGTTACTCGGACAGGGATGTCTCTGGAAACACCATATATTTT. The chain has TRBV6-6 and TRBJ1-3, with 8 bases that match TRBD1. J was trimmed by 0 bases and V by 0 bases; bases with no gene match: 4. The CDR3 covers 17 residues. Per germline, CDR1 MNHNY and CDR2 SVGAGI (reference sequence).